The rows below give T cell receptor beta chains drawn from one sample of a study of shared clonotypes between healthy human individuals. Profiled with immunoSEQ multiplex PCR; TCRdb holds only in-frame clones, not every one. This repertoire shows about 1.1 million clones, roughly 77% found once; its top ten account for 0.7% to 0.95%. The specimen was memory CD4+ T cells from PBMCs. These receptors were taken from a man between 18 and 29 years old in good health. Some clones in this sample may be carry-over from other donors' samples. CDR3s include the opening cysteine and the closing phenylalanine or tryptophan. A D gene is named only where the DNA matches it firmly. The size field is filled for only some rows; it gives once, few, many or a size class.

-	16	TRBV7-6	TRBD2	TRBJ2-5	CASSRPGAGGGETQYF	TGTGCCAGCAGCCGCCCCGGGGCGGGAGGCGGAGAGACCCAGTACTTC
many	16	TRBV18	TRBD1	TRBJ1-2	CASSPTDPGQGYGYTF	TGTGCCAGCTCACCAACCGATCCGGGACAGGGCTATGGCTACACCTTC
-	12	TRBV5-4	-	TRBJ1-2	CASSSTRAGYTF	TGTGCCAGCAGCTCAACAAGGGCGGGCTACACCTTC
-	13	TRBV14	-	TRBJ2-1	CAVSGTSPHEQFF	TGTGCCGTATCCGGGACTTCTCCCCATGAGCAGTTCTTC
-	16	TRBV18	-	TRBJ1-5	CASSPTTGQGIKPQHF	TGTGCCAGCTCACCTACCACAGGGCAGGGGATTAAGCCCCAGCATTTT
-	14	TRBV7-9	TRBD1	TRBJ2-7	CASSRQGGGYEQYF	TGTGCCAGCAGCCGACAGGGGGGTGGCTACGAGCAGTACTTC
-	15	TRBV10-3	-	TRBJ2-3	CAISDRQGSTDTQYF	TGTGCCATCAGTGATCGCCAGGGCAGCACAGATACGCAGTATTTT
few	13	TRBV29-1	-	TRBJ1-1	CSVEEGMNTEAFF	TGCAGCGTTGAAGAGGGTATGAACACTGAAGCTTTCTTT
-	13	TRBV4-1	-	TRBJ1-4	CASSQVNREKLFF	TGCGCCAGCAGCCAAGTAAATCGGGAAAAACTGTTTTTT
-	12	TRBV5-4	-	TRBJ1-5	CASSLYNQPQHF	TGTGCCAGCAGCTTGTATAACCAGCCCCAGCATTTT
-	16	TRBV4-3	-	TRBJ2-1	CASSQDTASSYNEQFF	TGCGCCAGCAGCCAAGATACTGCGAGCTCCTACAATGAGCAGTTCTTC
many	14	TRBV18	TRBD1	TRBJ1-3	CASSPGDSGNTIYF	TGTGCCAGCTCACCGGGGGACAGTGGAAACACCATATATTTT
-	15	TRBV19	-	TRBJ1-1	CASSISPALNTEAFF	TGTGCCAGTAGTATCTCGCCAGCTTTGAACACTGAAGCTTTCTTT
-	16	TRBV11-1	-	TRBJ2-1	CASSLDLAPSYNEQFF	TGTGCCAGCAGCTTAGACCTGGCTCCCTCCTACAATGAGCAGTTCTTC
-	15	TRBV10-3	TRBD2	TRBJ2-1	CAISRTSGRGDERFF	TGTGCCATCAGCCGGACTAGCGGGAGGGGGGATGAGCGGTTCTTC
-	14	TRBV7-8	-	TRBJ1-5	CASSSPQANQPQHF	TGTGCCAGCAGCTCCCCACAGGCGAATCAGCCCCAGCATTTT
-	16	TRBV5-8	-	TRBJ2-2	CASSLGVGTNTGELFF	TGTGCCAGCAGCTTGGGGGTAGGTACGAACACCGGGGAGCTGTTTTTT
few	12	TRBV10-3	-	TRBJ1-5	CAVSGGNQPQHF	TGTGCCGTCTCCGGGGGCAATCAGCCCCAGCATTTT
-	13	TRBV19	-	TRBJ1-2	CASSIIGQGGYTF	TGTGCCAGTAGTATAATCGGCCAGGGGGGCTACACCTTC
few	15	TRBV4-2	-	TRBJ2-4	CASSQEFTFKNIQYF	TGTGCCAGCAGCCAAGAGTTTACATTCAAAAACATTCAGTACTTC
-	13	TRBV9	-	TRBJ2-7	CASSTDRSYEQYF	TGTGCCAGCAGCACTGACAGGAGCTACGAGCAGTACTTC
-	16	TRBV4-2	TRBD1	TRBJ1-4	CASSQPRQGINEKLFF	TGTGCCAGCAGCCAGCCCCGACAGGGAATTAATGAAAAACTGTTTTTT
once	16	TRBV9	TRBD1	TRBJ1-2	CASSQAYRGPGYGYTF	TGTGCCAGCAGCCAAGCGTACAGGGGGCCTGGCTATGGCTACACCTTC
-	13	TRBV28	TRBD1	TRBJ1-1	CASSVPGGTEAFF	TGTGCCAGCAGTGTACCAGGGGGCACTGAAGCTTTCTTT
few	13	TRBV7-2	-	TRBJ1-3	CASSFNSGNTIYF	TGTGCCAGCAGCTTTAACAGTGGAAACACCATATATTTT
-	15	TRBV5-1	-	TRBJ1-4	CASSLLPGLGEKLFF	TGCGCCAGCAGCTTGTTGCCCGGGTTGGGGGAAAAACTGTTTTTT
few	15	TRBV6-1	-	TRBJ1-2	CASNTRRATNYGYTF	TGTGCCAGCAATACCCGAAGGGCGACAAACTATGGCTACACCTTC
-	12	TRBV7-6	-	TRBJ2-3	CASSLGQGTQYF	TGTGCCAGCAGCTTAGGGCAAGGTACGCAGTATTTT
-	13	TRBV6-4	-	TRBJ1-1	CASSLFLNTEAFF	TGTGCCAGCAGCCTGTTTTTGAACACTGAAGCTTTCTTT
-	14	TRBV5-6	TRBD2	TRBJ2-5	CASSKLAGGETQYF	TGTGCCAGCAGCAAACTAGCGGGTGGGGAGACCCAGTACTTC
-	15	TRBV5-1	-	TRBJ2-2	CASSSRLENTGELFF	TGCGCCAGCAGCTCCCGACTAGAGAACACCGGGGAGCTGTTTTTT
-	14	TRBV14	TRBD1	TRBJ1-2	CASSHRTGTRGYTF	TGTGCCAGCAGCCACCGGACAGGGACGCGGGGCTACACCTTC
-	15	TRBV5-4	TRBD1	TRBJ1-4	CASSLQGATNEKLFF	TGTGCCAGCAGCTTACAGGGGGCAACTAATGAAAAACTGTTTTTT
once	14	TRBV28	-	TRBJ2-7	CASPPSPASYEQYF	TGTGCCAGTCCACCGTCACCCGCATCCTACGAGCAGTACTTC
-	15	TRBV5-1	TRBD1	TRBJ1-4	CASSVQGADREKLFF	TGCGCCAGCAGCGTACAGGGGGCGGATCGGGAAAAACTGTTTTTT
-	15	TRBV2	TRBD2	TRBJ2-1	CASRRLAGTYNEQFF	TGTGCCAGCCGACGACTAGCGGGAACCTACAATGAGCAGTTCTTC
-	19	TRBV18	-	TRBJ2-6	CASSPGSLGPASGANVLTF	TGTGCCAGCTCGCCGGGATCACTGGGCCCGGCGTCTGGGGCCAACGTCCTGACTTTC
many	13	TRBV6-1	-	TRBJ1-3	CASQISSGNTIYF	TGTGCCAGTCAGATCTCCTCTGGAAACACCATATATTTT
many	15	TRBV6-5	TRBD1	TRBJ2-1	CASSPGQGGNNEQFF	TGTGCCAGCAGTCCAGGACAGGGGGGGAACAATGAGCAGTTCTTC
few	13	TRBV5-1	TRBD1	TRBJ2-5	CASSGQGKETQYF	TGCGCCAGCAGTGGACAGGGGAAAGAGACCCAGTACTTC
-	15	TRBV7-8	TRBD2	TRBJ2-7	CASSLSSGRYYEQYF	TGTGCCAGCAGCTTATCCAGCGGGAGATATTACGAGCAGTACTTC
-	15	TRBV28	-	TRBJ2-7	CASTEVWGVGYEQYF	TGTGCCAGCACAGAAGTCTGGGGGGTTGGCTACGAGCAGTACTTC
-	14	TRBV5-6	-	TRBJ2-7	CASSHRWGSYEQYF	TGTGCCAGCAGCCACCGATGGGGCTCCTACGAGCAGTACTTC
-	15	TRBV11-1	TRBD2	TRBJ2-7	CASSLLFGGSYEQYF	TGTGCCAGCAGCCTCCTCTTCGGCGGGAGCTACGAGCAGTACTTC
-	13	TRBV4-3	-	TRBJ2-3	CASSQFSSDTQYF	TGCGCCAGCAGCCAGTTTTCATCAGATACGCAGTATTTT
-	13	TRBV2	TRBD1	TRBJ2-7	CASNRQGPGEQYF	TGTGCCAGCAATCGACAGGGCCCTGGCGAGCAGTACTTC